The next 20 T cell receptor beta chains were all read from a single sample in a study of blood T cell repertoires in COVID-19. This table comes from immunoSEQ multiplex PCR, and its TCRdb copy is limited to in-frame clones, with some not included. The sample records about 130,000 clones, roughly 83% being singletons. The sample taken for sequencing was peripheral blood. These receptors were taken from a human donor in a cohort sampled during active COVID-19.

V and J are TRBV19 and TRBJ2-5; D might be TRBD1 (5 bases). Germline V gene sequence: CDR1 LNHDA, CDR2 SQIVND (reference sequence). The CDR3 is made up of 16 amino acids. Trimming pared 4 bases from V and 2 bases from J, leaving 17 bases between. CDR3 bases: TGTGCCAGTAGTACCACCCGACAGACTCGGCAAGAGACCCAGTACTTC. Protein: CASSTTRQTRQETQYF.

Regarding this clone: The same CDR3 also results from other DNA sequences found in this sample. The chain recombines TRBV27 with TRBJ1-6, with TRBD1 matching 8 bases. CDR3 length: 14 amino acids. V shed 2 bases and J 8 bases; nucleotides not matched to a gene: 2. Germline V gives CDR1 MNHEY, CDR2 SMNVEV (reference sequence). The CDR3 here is CASSLDRGYSPLHF. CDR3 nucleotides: TGTGCCAGCAGTTTAGACAGGGGCTATTCACCCCTCCACTTT.

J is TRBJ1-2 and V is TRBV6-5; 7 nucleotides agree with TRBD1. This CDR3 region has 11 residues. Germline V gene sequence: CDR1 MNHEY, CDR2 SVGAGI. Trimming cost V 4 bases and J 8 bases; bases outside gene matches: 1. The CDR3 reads CASSSGGGYTF. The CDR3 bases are TGTGCCAGCAGTTCAGGGGGAGGCTACACCTTC.

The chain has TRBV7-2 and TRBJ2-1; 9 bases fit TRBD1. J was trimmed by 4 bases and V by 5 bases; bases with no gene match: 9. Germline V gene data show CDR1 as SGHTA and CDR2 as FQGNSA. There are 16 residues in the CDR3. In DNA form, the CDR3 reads TGTGCCAGCAGCAAGAAGTGGGACAGGGTTTACAATGAGCAGTTCTTC. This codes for CASSKKWDRVYNEQFF.

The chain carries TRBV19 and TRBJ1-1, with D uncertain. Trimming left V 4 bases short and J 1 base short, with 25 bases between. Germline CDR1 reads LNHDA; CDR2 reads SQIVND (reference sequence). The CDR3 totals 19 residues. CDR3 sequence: CASSTIRAIRRYGNTEAFF. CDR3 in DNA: TGTGCCAGTAGTACCATCCGAGCAATTCGGCGGTATGGGAACACTGAAGCTTTCTTT.

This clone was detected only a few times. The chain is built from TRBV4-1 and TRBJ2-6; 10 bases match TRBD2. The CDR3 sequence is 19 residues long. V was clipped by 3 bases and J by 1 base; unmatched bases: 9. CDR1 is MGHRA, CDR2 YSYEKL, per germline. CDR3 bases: TGCGCCAGCAGCCAGATCGGACTAGCGGACTCGTCTGGGGCCAACGTCCTGACTTTC. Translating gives CASSQIGLADSSGANVLTF.

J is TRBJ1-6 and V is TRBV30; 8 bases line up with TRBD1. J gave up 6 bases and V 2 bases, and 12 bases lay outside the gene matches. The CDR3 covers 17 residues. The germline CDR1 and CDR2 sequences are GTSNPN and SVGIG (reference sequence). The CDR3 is CAWSQDREGRRNSPLHF. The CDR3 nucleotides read TGTGCCTGGAGTCAGGACAGGGAAGGTAGACGTAATTCACCCCTCCACTTT. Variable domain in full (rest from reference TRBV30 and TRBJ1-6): SQTIHQWPATLVQPVGSPLSLECTVEGTSNPNLYWYRQAAGRGLQLLFYSVGIGQISSEVPQNLSASRPQDRQFILSSKKLLLSDSGFYLCAWSQDREGRRNSPLHFGNGTRLTVT.

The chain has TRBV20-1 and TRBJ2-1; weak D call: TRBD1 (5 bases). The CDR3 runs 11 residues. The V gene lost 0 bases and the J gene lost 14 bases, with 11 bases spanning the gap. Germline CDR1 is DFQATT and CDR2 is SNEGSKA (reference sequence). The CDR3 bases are TGCAGTGCTAGAGATAGGCAGGGAAAGTTCTTC. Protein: CSARDRQGKFF.

CDR3 region: CAAEVSGAYEQYF. DNA of the CDR3: TGTGCCGCCGAGGTGTCCGGAGCCTACGAGCAGTACTTC. The chain is built from TRBV11-2 and TRBJ2-7; D unclear. Trimming removed 11 bases from V and 2 bases from J, with 16 bases in between. CDR3 length equals 13 residues. CDR1 is SGHAT, CDR2 FQNNGV, per germline.

The CDR3 sequence is CASSPTRNTDTQYF. The DNA of the CDR3 is TGTGCCAGCAGCCCGACTAGAAACACAGATACGCAGTATTTT. V and J are TRBV3-1 (or the pseudogene TRBV3-2) and TRBJ2-3; a possible D gene is TRBD2 (6 bases). Germline-derived CDR1 and CDR2 are LGHDT and YNNKEL (reference sequence). V was trimmed by 4 bases and J by 2 bases, leaving 10 bases between them. The CDR3 is 14 amino acids.

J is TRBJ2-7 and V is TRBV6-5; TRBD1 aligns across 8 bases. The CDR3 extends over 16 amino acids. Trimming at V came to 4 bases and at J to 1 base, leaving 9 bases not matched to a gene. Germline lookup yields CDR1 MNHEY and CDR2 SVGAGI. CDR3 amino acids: CASSSSRTGRSYEQYF. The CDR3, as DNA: TGTGCCAGCAGTTCCAGCCGGACAGGGCGATCCTACGAGCAGTACTTC.

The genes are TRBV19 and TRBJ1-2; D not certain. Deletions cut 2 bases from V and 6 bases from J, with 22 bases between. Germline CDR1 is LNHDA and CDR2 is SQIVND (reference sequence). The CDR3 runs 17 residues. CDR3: CASSISRPGRGLDGYTF. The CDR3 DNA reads TGTGCCAGTAGTATAAGTAGGCCCGGCAGAGGGCTAGATGGCTACACCTTC. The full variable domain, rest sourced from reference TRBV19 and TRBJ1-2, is DGGITQSPKYLFRKEGQNVTLSCEQNLNHDAMYWYRQDPGQGLRLIYYSQIVNDFQKGDIAEGYSVSREKKESFPLTVTSAQKNPTAFYLCASSISRPGRGLDGYTFGSGTRLTVV.

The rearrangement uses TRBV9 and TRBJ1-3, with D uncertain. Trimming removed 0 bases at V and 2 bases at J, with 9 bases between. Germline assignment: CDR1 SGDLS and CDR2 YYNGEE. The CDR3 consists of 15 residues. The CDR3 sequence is CASSVAGGAGNTIYF. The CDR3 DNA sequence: TGTGCCAGCAGCGTAGCTGGAGGTGCTGGAAACACCATATATTTT.

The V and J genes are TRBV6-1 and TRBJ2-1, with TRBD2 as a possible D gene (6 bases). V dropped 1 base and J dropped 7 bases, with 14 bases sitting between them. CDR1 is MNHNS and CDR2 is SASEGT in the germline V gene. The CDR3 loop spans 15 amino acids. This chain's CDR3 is CASSEEEGEGNEQFF. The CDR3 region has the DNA TGTGCCAGCAGTGAAGAGGAGGGAGAGGGGAATGAGCAGTTCTTC.

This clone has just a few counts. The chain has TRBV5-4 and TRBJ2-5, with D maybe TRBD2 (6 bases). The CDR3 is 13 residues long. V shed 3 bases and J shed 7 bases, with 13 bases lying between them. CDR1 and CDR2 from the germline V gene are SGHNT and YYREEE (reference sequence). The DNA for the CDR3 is TGTGCCAGCAGCTGGGACGCGGAGGGGACCCAGTACTTC. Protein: CASSWDAEGTQYF.

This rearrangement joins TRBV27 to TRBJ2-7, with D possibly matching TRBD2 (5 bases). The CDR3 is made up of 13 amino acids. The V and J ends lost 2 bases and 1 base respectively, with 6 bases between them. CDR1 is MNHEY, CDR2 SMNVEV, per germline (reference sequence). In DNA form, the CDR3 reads TGTGCCAGCAGTTTAAGGACTTCCTACGAGCAGTACTTC. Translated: CASSLRTSYEQYF.

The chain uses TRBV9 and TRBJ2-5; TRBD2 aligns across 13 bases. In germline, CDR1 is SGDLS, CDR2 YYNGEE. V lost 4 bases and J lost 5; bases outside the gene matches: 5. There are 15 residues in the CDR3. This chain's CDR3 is CASSTGLAGVETQYF. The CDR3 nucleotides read TGTGCCAGCAGCACTGGACTAGCGGGAGTTGAGACCCAGTACTTC.

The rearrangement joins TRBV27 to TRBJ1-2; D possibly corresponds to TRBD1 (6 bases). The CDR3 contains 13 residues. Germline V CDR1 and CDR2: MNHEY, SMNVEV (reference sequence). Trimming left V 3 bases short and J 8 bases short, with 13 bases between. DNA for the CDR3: TGTGCCAGCAGTTTGGGGGGGGCAAGGGGCTACACCTTC. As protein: CASSLGGARGYTF.

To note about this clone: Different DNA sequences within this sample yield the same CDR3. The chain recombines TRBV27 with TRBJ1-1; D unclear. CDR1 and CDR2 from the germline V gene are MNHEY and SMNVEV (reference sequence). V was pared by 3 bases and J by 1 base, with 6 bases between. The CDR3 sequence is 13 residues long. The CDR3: CASSFRGNTEAFF. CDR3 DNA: TGTGCCAGCAGTTTCCGCGGGAACACTGAAGCTTTCTTT.

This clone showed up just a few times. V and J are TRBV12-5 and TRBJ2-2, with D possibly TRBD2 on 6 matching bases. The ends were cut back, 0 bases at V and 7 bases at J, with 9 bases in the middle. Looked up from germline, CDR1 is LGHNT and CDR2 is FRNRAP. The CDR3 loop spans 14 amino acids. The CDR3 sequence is CASGLVWRDGELFF. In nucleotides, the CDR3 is TGTGCTAGTGGTTTGGTTTGGAGGGACGGGGAGCTGTTTTTT.